Presented here are 18 T cell receptor beta chains from one specimen sequenced in a study of T cells in Graves' hyperthyroidism and ophthalmopathy. RNA transcripts were the template for amplifying TCR beta CDR3 regions. A first-round RT-PCR of the TCR CDR3 used the HTBI primer set. TCRdb reprocessed the multiplex PCR reads via MiXCR and lists one record per CDR3 protein. The data hold over 300,000 distinct CDR3 sequences, with 12% to 15% observed a single time. The material sequenced was blood. The receptors were gathered from a woman aged 40 to 49 with Graves' ophthalmopathy.

On this clonotype: A much larger clone is a single base away; this may be a read error. The rearrangement joins TRBV12-3 or TRBV12-4 to TRBJ2-7; 8 nucleotides line up with TRBD1. The CDR3 consists of 13 residues. Trimming took 6 bases from V and 3 from J; bases not matched to a gene: 4. The chain's CDR3 is CASRRGTGYEQYF. CDR3 coding DNA: TGTGCCAGCAGACGGGGGACAGGCTACGAGCAGTACTTC.

As to this clonotype: The conserved phenylalanine or tryptophan normally closing the CDR3 is absent here, so this likely arose from a read error. The chain employs TRBV28 and TRBJ1-1; possible D gene TRBD1, 5 bases. Germline values: CDR1 MDHEN, CDR2 SYDVKM. The CDR3 sequence is 14 residues long. The V end lost 2 bases, the J end lost 2 bases, and 9 bases lay between the germline ends. This chain's CDR3 is CASSLTQGNTEAFS. CDR3 coding DNA: TGTGCCAGCAGTTTAACGCAGGGAAACACTGAAGCTTTCTCT.

This clonotype was seen a handful of times. The conserved final phenylalanine or tryptophan is absent from the CDR3, which likely points to a read error. The chain couples TRBV6-1 to TRBJ2-3, with 13 bases fitting TRBD2. V lost 5 bases to trimming and J lost 2 bases; unmatched junction nucleotides: 7. The CDR3 runs to 17 residues. Germline CDR1 reads MNHNS; CDR2 reads SASEGT. The CDR3 loop reads CASSRGLAGVVTDTQYS. The DNA of the CDR3 is TGTGCCAGCAGTCGTGGACTAGCGGGAGTGGTCACAGATACGCAGTATTCT.

There are many counts of this clonotype. This chain joins TRBV3-1 and TRBJ1-2; TRBD1 matches at 7 bases. The CDR3 covers 12 residues. CDR1 LGHDT and CDR2 YNNKEL come from the germline V gene (reference sequence). Losses at the gene ends were 4 bases for V and 6 bases for J; bases not matched to a gene: 2. The CDR3 reads CASSPDRDGYTF. CDR3 DNA: TGTGCCAGCAGCCCTGACAGGGATGGCTACACCTTC.

This clonotype showed up many times. V usage is TRBV11-2 and J usage is TRBJ1-1; D remains unclear. Germline CDR1 reads SGHAT; CDR2 reads FQNNGV. Trimming left V 2 bases short and J 4 bases short, with 17 bases between. This CDR3 contains 16 residues. The CDR3 reads CASSLIGERSATEAFF. The CDR3 DNA reads TGTGCCAGCAGCTTAATCGGGGAAAGGTCGGCCACTGAAGCTTTCTTT.

The gene calls are TRBV20-1 and TRBJ1-1, with 9 bases that match TRBD1. Losses at the gene ends were 4 bases for V and 1 base for J; bases not matched to a gene: 7. The germline V gene encodes CDR1 DFQATT and CDR2 SNEGSKA (reference sequence). The CDR3 loop spans 15 amino acids. The CDR3, as DNA: TGCAGTGCTACGGTTACAGGGGGCACGAACACTGAAGCTTTCTTT. Protein product: CSATVTGGTNTEAFF.

This clonotype was counted at least ten times. The CDR3 protein is CSASSWETKDTQYF. The CDR3 DNA follows: TGCAGTGCTAGCAGCTGGGAGACGAAAGATACGCAGTATTTT. This chain joins TRBV20-1 and TRBJ2-3, with TRBD2 as a possible D gene (5 bases). The ends were cut back, 3 bases at V and 5 bases at J, with 15 bases in the middle. Germline CDR1 reads DFQATT; CDR2 reads SNEGSKA (reference sequence). The CDR3 runs 14 residues.

This clonotype was detected many times. The chain is built from TRBV7-9 and TRBJ2-7, with D hard to call. V shed 5 bases and J shed 0 bases, with 17 bases lying between them. CDR1 SEHNR and CDR2 FQNEAQ come from the germline V gene (reference sequence). There are 16 residues in the CDR3. Here the CDR3 DNA reads TGTGCCAGCAGCGGATCCTTGGCCCAAAACTCCTACGAGCAGTACTTC. Translated: CASSGSLAQNSYEQYF. The whole variable domain, filled in from reference TRBV7-9 and TRBJ2-7, reads DTGVSQNPRHKITKRGQNVTFRCDPISEHNRLYWYRQTLGQGPEFLTYFQNEAQLEKSRLLSDRFSAERPKGSFSTLEIQRTEQGDSAMYLCASSGSLAQNSYEQYFGPGTRLTVT.

At least ten counts were recorded for this clonotype. The chain links TRBV10-1 to TRBJ2-3; TRBD2 agrees at 13 bases. In germline, CDR1 is WNHNN, CDR2 SYGVQD (reference sequence). Trimming cost V 5 bases and J 6 bases; bases outside gene matches: 8. The CDR3 has 16 residues. The CDR3 spells CASSPGLAGRRDTQYF. The CDR3 nucleotides read TGCGCCAGCAGTCCGGGACTAGCGGGACGAAGGGATACGCAGTATTTT.

The chain couples TRBV14 to TRBJ2-4; 10 nucleotides line up with TRBD1. CDR3 length: 24 residues. Germline V lookup: CDR1 SGHDN, CDR2 FVKESK. After removal of 3 bases from V and 0 bases from J, the junction contained 26 bases not matched to a gene. CDR3 sequence: CASSQEGVAQWGQGNSLAKNIQYF. CDR3 nucleotide sequence: TGTGCCAGCAGCCAGGAAGGGGTCGCTCAGTGGGGACAGGGGAATTCCTTAGCCAAAAACATTCAGTACTTC. Full variable domain (rest looked up from reference TRBV14 and TRBJ2-4): EAGVTQFPSHSVIEKGQTVTLRCDPISGHDNLYWYRRVMGKEIKFLLHFVKESKQDESGMPNNRFLAERTGGTYSTLKVQPAELEDSGVYFCASSQEGVAQWGQGNSLAKNIQYFGAGTRLSVL.

This clonotype was seen a handful of times. The J gene is TRBJ2-7, the V gene TRBV15, with 8 bases that match TRBD2. The CDR3 spans 16 residues. Germline loops: CDR1 LNHNV, CDR2 YYDKDF (reference sequence). V lost 1 base to trimming and J lost 6 bases; unmatched junction nucleotides: 11. This CDR3 reads CATSRASGTSPFEQYF. The CDR3 nucleotides read TGTGCCACCAGCAGAGCCTCCGGGACTAGTCCCTTCGAGCAGTACTTC.

This clonotype was recorded a few times. This chain connects TRBV11-2 to TRBJ2-5; D remains ambiguous. The CDR3 consists of 15 residues. V was clipped by 4 bases and J by 0 bases, with 12 bases between them. Germline V gene data show CDR1 as SGHAT and CDR2 as FQNNGV. CDR3 sequence: CASSSLDRYQETQYF. CDR3 bases: TGTGCCAGCAGCTCCCTCGATAGGTACCAAGAGACCCAGTACTTC.

This clonotype was counted a few times. V gene TRBV29-1 combines with J gene TRBJ1-6, with D hard to call. V lost 7 bases and J 9 bases, leaving 16 bases between the germline ends. The CDR3 runs to 13 residues. Germline V CDR1 and CDR2: SQVTM, ANQGSEA. CDR3 bases: TGCAGCGCCCGGACGGAGCGGGGTTCACCCCTCCACTTT. This encodes CSARTERGSPLHF.

This clonotype has a handful of counts. This chain uses TRBV20-1 with TRBJ2-7, with 8 positions matching TRBD1. Germline CDR1 and CDR2: DFQATT and SNEGSKA (reference sequence). Trimming at V came to 6 bases and at J to 2 bases, leaving 18 bases not matched to a gene. The CDR3 has 17 amino acids. CDR3 region: CSAKNGKGTGPPYEQYF. CDR3 nucleotides: TGCAGTGCCAAAAACGGGAAGGGGACAGGACCTCCCTACGAGCAGTACTTC.

There are a few counts of this clonotype. The J gene is TRBJ2-7, the V gene TRBV7-8; 7 bases align to TRBD2. This CDR3 has 19 residues. Unmatched junction bases numbered 19, after V lost 5 bases and J lost 0 bases. Germline lookup yields CDR1 SGHVS and CDR2 FQNEAQ. The CDR3 region is CASSQRGIAGFRSSYEQYF. The CDR3 DNA follows: TGTGCCAGCAGCCAAAGAGGGATAGCGGGTTTTAGAAGCTCCTACGAGCAGTACTTC.

This clonotype was counted between two and nine times. V and J are TRBV4-2 and TRBJ2-1; 12 nucleotides agree with TRBD2. Germline trimming cut 2 bases from V and 8 bases from J; bases unmatched to any gene: 7. Germline V gene sequence: CDR1 LGHNA, CDR2 YNFKEQ. The CDR3 consists of 16 residues. CDR3 region: CASSQTGTSGYDEQFF. The CDR3 region has the DNA TGTGCCAGCAGCCAAACCGGGACTAGCGGGTATGATGAGCAGTTCTTC.

The gene calls are TRBV4-1 and TRBJ2-5; D not resolved. Germline V CDR1 and CDR2: MGHRA, YSYEKL. V gave up 0 bases and J gave up 2 bases, with 10 bases separating them. The CDR3 extends over 15 amino acids. This CDR3 is CASSQDGGKQETQYF. The CDR3 region has the DNA TGCGCCAGCAGCCAAGATGGTGGAAAACAAGAGACCCAGTACTTC.

This clonotype was detected many times. The rearrangement uses TRBV12-3 or TRBV12-4 and TRBJ1-5; 9 positions agree with TRBD1. The CDR3 spans 17 residues. V lost 5 bases to trimming and J lost 0 bases; unmatched junction nucleotides: 8. The CDR3 DNA follows: TGTGCCAGCAGTCCCGGGACAGGGACTTCTAGCAATCAGCCCCAGCATTTT. Amino acid sequence: CASSPGTGTSSNQPQHF.